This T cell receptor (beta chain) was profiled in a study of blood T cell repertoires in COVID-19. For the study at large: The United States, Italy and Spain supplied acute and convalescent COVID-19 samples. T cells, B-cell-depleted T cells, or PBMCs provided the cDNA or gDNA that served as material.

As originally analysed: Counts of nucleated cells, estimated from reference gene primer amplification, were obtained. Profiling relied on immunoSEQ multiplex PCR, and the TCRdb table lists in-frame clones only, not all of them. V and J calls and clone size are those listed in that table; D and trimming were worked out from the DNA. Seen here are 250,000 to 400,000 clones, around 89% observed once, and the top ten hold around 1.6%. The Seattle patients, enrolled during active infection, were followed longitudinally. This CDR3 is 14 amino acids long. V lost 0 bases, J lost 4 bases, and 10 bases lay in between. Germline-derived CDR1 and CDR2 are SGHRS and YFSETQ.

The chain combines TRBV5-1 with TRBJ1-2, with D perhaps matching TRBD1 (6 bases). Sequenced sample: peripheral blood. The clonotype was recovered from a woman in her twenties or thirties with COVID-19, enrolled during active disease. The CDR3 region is CASSLVPGAYGYTF. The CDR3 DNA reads TGCGCCAGCAGCTTGGTCCCAGGGGCCTATGGCTACACCTTC.